Listed below are T cell receptor beta chains from one sample, sequenced in a study of T cells in Graves' hyperthyroidism and ophthalmopathy. In TCRdb, the multiplex PCR reads were re-called with MiXCR into one record per CDR3 protein. The sample lists a few hundred thousand distinct CDR3 sequences, approximately 15% seen once, with 13% to 15% in the top ten. Sequencing used blood. All receptors come from a woman under 30 with Graves' hyperthyroidism. Both conserved end residues are part of each CDR3. The order of the fields is V gene, J gene, D gene, clone size, CDR3 protein, CDR3 DNA. A D gene is named only where the DNA matches it firmly. Size is omitted from some rows. Given values are once, few, many or a class for expanded clones.

V gene: TRBV7-2; J gene: TRBJ1-5; D gene: -; clone size: many; CDR3 protein: CASRISYSNQPQHF; CDR3 DNA: TGTGCCAGCCGCATCAGTTATAGCAATCAGCCCCAGCATTTT
V gene: TRBV5-6; J gene: TRBJ1-5; D gene: TRBD1; clone size: many; CDR3 protein: CASSSGTGPQQPQHF; CDR3 DNA: TGTGCCAGCAGCTCAGGGACAGGACCGCAACAGCCCCAGCATTTT
V gene: TRBV20-1; J gene: TRBJ1-2; D gene: -; clone size: -; CDR3 protein: CSARVSGPPTLYGYTF; CDR3 DNA: TGCAGTGCTAGAGTGTCGGGTCCTCCTACCCTTTATGGCTACACCTTC
V gene: TRBV2; J gene: TRBJ1-2; D gene: -; clone size: many; CDR3 protein: CASTLRLYGYTF; CDR3 DNA: TGTGCCAGCACCTTGCGGCTCTATGGCTACACCTTC
V gene: TRBV3-1; J gene: TRBJ2-3; D gene: -; clone size: many; CDR3 protein: CASSSSQGTDTQYF; CDR3 DNA: TGTGCCAGCAGCTCAAGTCAGGGAACAGATACGCAGTATTTT
V gene: TRBV3-1; J gene: TRBJ2-5; D gene: -; clone size: many; CDR3 protein: CASSQGRLGETQYF; CDR3 DNA: TGTGCCAGCAGCCAGGGGAGGCTGGGAGAGACCCAGTACTTC
V gene: TRBV29-1; J gene: TRBJ2-2; D gene: -; clone size: few; CDR3 protein: CSVGYGTNTGELFF; CDR3 DNA: TGCAGCGTTGGGTACGGAACGAACACCGGGGAGCTGTTTTTT
V gene: TRBV2; J gene: TRBJ1-2; D gene: -; clone size: many; CDR3 protein: CASSERQSYGYTF; CDR3 DNA: TGTGCCAGCAGTGAGAGGCAGAGCTATGGCTACACCTTC
V gene: TRBV3-1; J gene: TRBJ2-7; D gene: TRBD2; clone size: few; CDR3 protein: CASSQPRTSGGIGEQYF; CDR3 DNA: TGTGCCAGCAGCCAACCTAGGACTAGCGGGGGGATTGGCGAGCAGTACTTC
V gene: TRBV10-3; J gene: TRBJ1-6; D gene: TRBD1; clone size: many; CDR3 protein: CASGQGNSPLHF; CDR3 DNA: TGTGCCAGTGGACAGGGGAATTCACCCCTCCACTTT
V gene: TRBV7-9; J gene: TRBJ1-2; D gene: TRBD1; clone size: few; CDR3 protein: CASSSRDRDYYGYTF; CDR3 DNA: TGTGCCAGCAGCAGCCGGGACAGGGACTACTATGGCTACACCTTC
V gene: TRBV6-2/TRBV6-3; J gene: TRBJ2-3; D gene: TRBD2; clone size: few; CDR3 protein: CASRGTSESADTQYF; CDR3 DNA: TGTGCCAGCAGGGGGACTAGCGAGAGCGCAGATACGCAGTATTTT
V gene: TRBV20-1; J gene: TRBJ2-7; D gene: -; clone size: few; CDR3 protein: CSASYSRRAYEQYF; CDR3 DNA: TGCAGTGCTAGTTACTCACGCAGGGCCTACGAGCAGTACTTC
V gene: TRBV28; J gene: TRBJ2-6; D gene: -; clone size: few; CDR3 protein: CASRIRDGSSGANVLTF; CDR3 DNA: TGTGCCAGCAGAATCCGGGACGGATCCTCTGGGGCCAACGTCCTGACTTTC
V gene: TRBV7-2; J gene: TRBJ2-6; D gene: -; clone size: -; CDR3 protein: CASSLRSWGSGANVRTF; CDR3 DNA: -
V gene: TRBV5-1; J gene: TRBJ2-3; D gene: TRBD1; clone size: many; CDR3 protein: CASSPQGGQGTNTQYF; CDR3 DNA: TGCGCCAGCAGCCCCCAGGGGGGACAGGGGACGAATACGCAGTATTTT
V gene: TRBV12-3/TRBV12-4; J gene: TRBJ1-2; D gene: TRBD1; clone size: many; CDR3 protein: CASSLTGRQGYYGYTF; CDR3 DNA: TGTGCCAGCAGTTTAACGGGTCGACAGGGATACTATGGCTACACCTTC
V gene: TRBV7-6; J gene: TRBJ2-1; D gene: -; clone size: -; CDR3 protein: CASSLVPSENNEQFF; CDR3 DNA: TGTGCCAGCAGCTTAGTCCCTAGCGAAAACAATGAGCAGTTCTTC
V gene: TRBV6-1; J gene: TRBJ1-4; D gene: -; clone size: few; CDR3 protein: CASSEGRNSNEKLFF; CDR3 DNA: TGTGCCAGCAGTGAAGGACGGAATTCTAATGAAAAACTGTTTTTT
V gene: TRBV20-1; J gene: TRBJ2-7; D gene: -; clone size: -; CDR3 protein: CSARFADRAYEQYF; CDR3 DNA: TGCAGTGCTAGGTTCGCGGACAGAGCCTACGAGCAGTACTTC
V gene: TRBV10-3; J gene: TRBJ1-1; D gene: TRBD1; clone size: -; CDR3 protein: CAISMRGLDTEAFF; CDR3 DNA: TGTGCCATCAGTATGAGGGGGCTTGACACTGAAGCTTTCTTT
V gene: TRBV19; J gene: TRBJ2-1; D gene: -; clone size: once; CDR3 protein: CASRSADEQFF; CDR3 DNA: TGTGCCAGTAGATCCGCAGATGAGCAGTTCTTC
V gene: TRBV7-9; J gene: TRBJ2-7; D gene: TRBD1; clone size: many; CDR3 protein: CASSRTGTGSHHEQYF; CDR3 DNA: TGTGCCAGCAGCCGCACCGGGACAGGGAGTCACCACGAGCAGTACTTC
V gene: TRBV6-1; J gene: TRBJ1-3; D gene: -; clone size: many; CDR3 protein: CASRARSGNTIYF; CDR3 DNA: TGTGCCAGCAGGGCCCGCTCTGGAAACACCATATATTTT
V gene: TRBV2; J gene: TRBJ1-2; D gene: -; clone size: -; CDR3 protein: CASGRADGYTF; CDR3 DNA: TGTGCCAGCGGCAGGGCAGATGGCTACACCTTC
V gene: TRBV4-2; J gene: TRBJ1-1; D gene: TRBD1; clone size: -; CDR3 protein: CASSLGRQGQNTEAFF; CDR3 DNA: TGTGCCAGCAGCCTCGGCCGACAGGGCCAGAACACTGAAGCTTTCTTT
V gene: TRBV10-3; J gene: TRBJ1-1; D gene: -; clone size: few; CDR3 protein: CAISERQGPEAFF; CDR3 DNA: TGTGCCATCAGTGAGCGGCAGGGCCCTGAAGCTTTCTTT
V gene: TRBV29-1; J gene: TRBJ2-1; D gene: -; clone size: many; CDR3 protein: CSVERYNEQFF; CDR3 DNA: TGCAGCGTTGAACGTTACAATGAGCAGTTCTTC
V gene: TRBV3-1; J gene: TRBJ2-4; D gene: TRBD1; clone size: many; CDR3 protein: CASSQLTGATNIQYF; CDR3 DNA: TGTGCCAGCAGCCAATTGACAGGGGCGACGAACATTCAGTACTTC
V gene: TRBV27; J gene: TRBJ1-5; D gene: TRBD1; clone size: many; CDR3 protein: CASSIRQGAINPYSNQPQHF; CDR3 DNA: TGTGCCAGCAGTATAAGACAGGGGGCGATCAATCCCTATAGCAATCAGCCCCAGCATTTT
V gene: TRBV20-1; J gene: TRBJ2-7; D gene: TRBD1; clone size: many; CDR3 protein: CSATDRAREQYF; CDR3 DNA: TGCAGTGCTACGGACAGGGCAAGGGAGCAGTACTTC
V gene: TRBV6-1; J gene: TRBJ2-1; D gene: TRBD2; clone size: few; CDR3 protein: CASRPFLAGGNNEQFF; CDR3 DNA: TGTGCCAGCAGGCCCTTTCTAGCGGGTGGAAACAATGAGCAGTTCTTC
V gene: TRBV7-2; J gene: TRBJ2-7; D gene: -; clone size: many; CDR3 protein: CASSRRDGRSYEQYF; CDR3 DNA: TGTGCCAGCAGCCGGCGGGACGGCCGCTCCTACGAGCAGTACTTC
V gene: TRBV5-1; J gene: TRBJ1-6; D gene: -; clone size: many; CDR3 protein: CASSLNMGFGSPLHF; CDR3 DNA: TGCGCCAGCAGCTTGAATATGGGGTTCGGTTCACCCCTCCACTTT
V gene: TRBV11-2; J gene: TRBJ2-7; D gene: -; clone size: many; CDR3 protein: CASMDPGLTANEQYF; CDR3 DNA: TGTGCCAGCATGGACCCGGGCCTAACGGCGAACGAGCAGTACTTC
V gene: TRBV20-1; J gene: TRBJ1-1; D gene: TRBD1; clone size: many; CDR3 protein: CSARSRQGGFTEAFF; CDR3 DNA: TGCAGTGCTAGATCTAGACAGGGGGGCTTCACTGAAGCTTTCTTT
V gene: TRBV19; J gene: TRBJ1-5; D gene: TRBD1; clone size: -; CDR3 protein: CASTPQGSWRNQPQHF; CDR3 DNA: TGTGCCAGTACCCCACAGGGGTCGTGGCGCAATCAGCCCCAGCATTTT
V gene: TRBV4-1; J gene: TRBJ2-7; D gene: -; clone size: -; CDR3 protein: CASSQGVSYEQYF; CDR3 DNA: TGCGCCAGCAGCCAAGGCGTCAGTTACGAGCAGTACTTC
V gene: TRBV3-1; J gene: TRBJ1-3; D gene: -; clone size: many; CDR3 protein: CASSPTRAGNTIYF; CDR3 DNA: TGTGCCAGCAGCCCAACAAGGGCTGGAAACACCATATATTTT
V gene: TRBV12-5; J gene: TRBJ2-1; D gene: TRBD2; clone size: many; CDR3 protein: CASCRTSGSSGSYNEQFF; CDR3 DNA: TGTGCTAGTTGTAGGACTAGCGGGAGTAGTGGCTCCTACAATGAGCAGTTCTTC
V gene: TRBV7-2; J gene: TRBJ1-1; D gene: TRBD1; clone size: many; CDR3 protein: CASCTQGMNTEAFF; CDR3 DNA: TGTGCCAGTTGCACACAGGGGATGAACACTGAAGCTTTCTTT
V gene: TRBV2; J gene: TRBJ2-3; D gene: TRBD2; clone size: many; CDR3 protein: CASSEDTSVWDTQYF; CDR3 DNA: TGTGCCAGCAGTGAAGATACTAGCGTCTGGGATACGCAGTATTTT
V gene: TRBV29-1; J gene: TRBJ2-2; D gene: TRBD1; clone size: many; CDR3 protein: CSAKTGGVNPGELFF; CDR3 DNA: TGCAGCGCAAAGACAGGGGGCGTAAATCCCGGGGAGCTGTTTTTT
V gene: TRBV7-2; J gene: TRBJ1-1; D gene: -; clone size: few; CDR3 protein: CASSLEGRRTEAFF; CDR3 DNA: TGTGCCAGCAGCTTAGAGGGAAGAAGGACTGAAGCTTTCTTT
V gene: TRBV7-9; J gene: TRBJ1-5; D gene: -; clone size: -; CDR3 protein: CASSLGVPGSNQPQHF; CDR3 DNA: TGTGCCAGCAGCTTAGGGGTTCCCGGTAGCAATCAGCCCCAGCATTTT
V gene: TRBV13; J gene: TRBJ2-1; D gene: -; clone size: many; CDR3 protein: CASSWGRRPNEQFF; CDR3 DNA: TGTGCCAGCAGCTGGGGAAGGAGGCCGAATGAGCAGTTCTTC
V gene: TRBV10-3; J gene: TRBJ2-5; D gene: TRBD1; clone size: few; CDR3 protein: CATRQGIETQYF; CDR3 DNA: TGTGCCACGCGACAGGGGATAGAGACCCAGTACTTC
V gene: TRBV3-1; J gene: TRBJ1-5; D gene: -; clone size: -; CDR3 protein: CASSQGPGQPQHF; CDR3 DNA: TGTGCCAGCAGCCAAGGTCCCGGTCAGCCCCAGCATTTT
V gene: TRBV7-3; J gene: TRBJ2-1; D gene: -; clone size: few; CDR3 protein: CASSLDGLGGAGEFF; CDR3 DNA: TGTGCCAGCAGCTTAGATGGGCTAGGAGGGGCGGGCGAGTTCTTC
V gene: TRBV20-1; J gene: TRBJ1-4; D gene: TRBD1; clone size: many; CDR3 protein: CSATGTGDEKLFF; CDR3 DNA: TGCAGTGCTACCGGGACAGGGGACGAAAAACTGTTTTTT
V gene: TRBV20-1; J gene: TRBJ2-3; D gene: TRBD2; clone size: few; CDR3 protein: CSASFGLAYDTQYF; CDR3 DNA: TGCAGTGCTAGCTTCGGACTAGCGTACGATACGCAGTATTTT
V gene: TRBV7-9; J gene: TRBJ1-1; D gene: -; clone size: many; CDR3 protein: CASTGGMNTEAFF; CDR3 DNA: TGTGCCAGCACCGGCGGGATGAACACTGAAGCTTTCTTT
V gene: TRBV9; J gene: TRBJ2-7; D gene: -; clone size: -; CDR3 protein: CASSVAGGYAYEQYF; CDR3 DNA: TGTGCCAGCAGCGTAGCAGGGGGGTATGCCTACGAGCAGTACTTC
V gene: TRBV29-1; J gene: TRBJ2-5; D gene: TRBD1; clone size: many; CDR3 protein: CSVGDRGETQYF; CDR3 DNA: TGCAGCGTTGGGGACAGGGGAGAGACCCAGTACTTC
V gene: TRBV7-9; J gene: TRBJ1-1; D gene: TRBD1; clone size: few; CDR3 protein: CASSGPGTGYGTEAFF; CDR3 DNA: TGTGCCAGCAGCGGACCCGGGACAGGGTATGGGACTGAAGCTTTCTTT
V gene: TRBV29-1; J gene: TRBJ2-7; D gene: -; clone size: -; CDR3 protein: CSYLGSSYEQYF; CDR3 DNA: TGCAGCTATCTCGGGTCCTCCTACGAGCAGTACTTC
V gene: TRBV11-2; J gene: TRBJ1-6; D gene: TRBD1; clone size: many; CDR3 protein: CASSPVRGQFPLHF; CDR3 DNA: TGTGCCAGCAGCCCGGTGAGGGGGCAGTTTCCCCTCCACTTT
V gene: TRBV29-1; J gene: TRBJ2-5; D gene: -; clone size: -; CDR3 protein: CSVVAGGGETQYF; CDR3 DNA: TGCAGCGTGGTAGCTGGAGGGGGTGAGACCCAGTACTTC
V gene: TRBV19; J gene: TRBJ2-5; D gene: -; clone size: few; CDR3 protein: CASSNGLAGQETQYF; CDR3 DNA: TGTGCCAGTAGTAATGGGTTGGCGGGACAAGAGACCCAGTACTTC
V gene: TRBV5-1; J gene: TRBJ1-4; D gene: -; clone size: -; CDR3 protein: CASSLAPEKGNEKLFF; CDR3 DNA: TGCGCCAGCAGCTTGGCCCCCGAGAAGGGTAACGAAAAACTGTTTTTT